The TCR beta chain under discussion was sequenced for a study of lymphopenia after photon versus proton radiotherapy. Whole-study results and caveats: Proton therapy kept repertoires fairly stable, unlike photons, which gained effector/memory cells. Oligoclonal CD8+ Temra expansion after nadir drove photon patients' diversity drop.

With respect to this clone: The target antigen is unknown.

The assay was immunoSEQ multiplex PCR, and TCRdb's table has in-frame clones only and misses some. The repertoire has about 30,000 clones, 80% to 90% of them found once; the top ten carry about 6.6%. This CDR3 comprises 11 residues. The germline V gene has CDR1 SQVTM and CDR2 ANQGSEA. V lost 4 bases and J lost 5, with 9 bases in between. The sequence derives from a woman between 65 and 79 years old with pancreatic cancer. Some clones in this sample may be carry-over from other donors' samples. The input for sequencing was peripheral blood, taken from a patient treated with proton-based radiotherapy. The chain links TRBV29-1 to TRBJ2-7; no clear D gene. The CDR3 bases are TGCAGCGTTGGTTTTATTGACGAGCAGTACTTC. This sequence encodes CSVGFIDEQYF.